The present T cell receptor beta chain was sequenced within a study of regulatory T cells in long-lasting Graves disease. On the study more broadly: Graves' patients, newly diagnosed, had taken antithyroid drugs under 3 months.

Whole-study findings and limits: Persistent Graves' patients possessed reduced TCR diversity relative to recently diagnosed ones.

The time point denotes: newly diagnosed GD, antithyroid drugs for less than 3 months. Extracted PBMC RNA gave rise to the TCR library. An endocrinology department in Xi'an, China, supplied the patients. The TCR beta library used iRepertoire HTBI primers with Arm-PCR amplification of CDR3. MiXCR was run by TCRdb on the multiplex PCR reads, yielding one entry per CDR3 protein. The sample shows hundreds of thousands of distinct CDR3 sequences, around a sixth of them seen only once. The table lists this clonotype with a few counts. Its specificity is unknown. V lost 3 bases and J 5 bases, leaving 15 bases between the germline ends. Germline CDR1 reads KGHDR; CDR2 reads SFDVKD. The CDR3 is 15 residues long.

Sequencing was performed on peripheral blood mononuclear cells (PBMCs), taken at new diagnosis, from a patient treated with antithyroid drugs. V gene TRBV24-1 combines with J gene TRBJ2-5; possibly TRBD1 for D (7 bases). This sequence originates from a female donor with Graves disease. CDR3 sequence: CATSDRLRGRETQYF. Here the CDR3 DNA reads TGTGCCACCAGTGATCGGCTCAGGGGGAGGGAGACCCAGTACTTC.